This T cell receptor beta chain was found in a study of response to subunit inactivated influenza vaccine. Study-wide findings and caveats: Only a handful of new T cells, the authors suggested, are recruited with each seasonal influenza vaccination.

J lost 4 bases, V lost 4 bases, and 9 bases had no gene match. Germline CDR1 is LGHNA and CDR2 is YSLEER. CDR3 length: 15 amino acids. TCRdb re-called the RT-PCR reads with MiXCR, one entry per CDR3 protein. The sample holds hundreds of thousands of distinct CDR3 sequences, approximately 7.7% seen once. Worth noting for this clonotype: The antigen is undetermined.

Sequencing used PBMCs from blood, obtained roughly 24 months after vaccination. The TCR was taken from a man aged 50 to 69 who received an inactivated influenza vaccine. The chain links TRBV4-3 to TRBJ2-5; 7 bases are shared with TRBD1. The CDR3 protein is CASSPGGPGSETQYF. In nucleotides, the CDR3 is TGCGCCAGCAGCCCAGGGGGACCGGGGTCAGAGACCCAGTACTTC.